One and the same sample provided the 18 T cell receptor beta chains below, sequenced in a study of blood T cell repertoires in COVID-19. Clones were sequenced by immunoSEQ multiplex PCR, and TCRdb holds only the in-frame ones, with some missing. The profile shows about 250,000 clones, 75% to 90% of them singletons. The sample consisted of PBMCs or T cells enriched from blood (not recorded which). The source of these receptors is a woman in her 30s who had recovered from COVID-19.

The chain links TRBV3-1 (or the pseudogene TRBV3-2) to TRBJ1-1, with 8 bases that match TRBD1. The CDR3 covers 13 residues. Germline assignment: CDR1 LGHDT and CDR2 YNNKEL (reference sequence). Losses at the gene ends were 6 bases for V and 1 base for J; bases not matched to a gene: 1. CDR3 bases: TGTGCCAGCAGGGGACAGGCGAACACTGAAGCTTTCTTT. Protein sequence: CASRGQANTEAFF.

This clone came up a few times. This chain connects TRBV9 to TRBJ1-4, with 12 bases aligning to TRBD1. Trimming at V came to 0 bases and at J to 7 bases, leaving 4 bases not matched to a gene. CDR1 is SGDLS and CDR2 is YYNGEE in the germline V gene. The CDR3 is 16 residues long. The chain's CDR3 is CASSVGDRGRGEKLFF. CDR3 nucleotides: TGTGCCAGCAGCGTAGGGGACAGGGGGCGAGGTGAAAAACTGTTTTTT. The variable domain in full, completed from reference TRBV9 and TRBJ1-4, reads DSGVTQTPKHLITATGQRVTLRCSPRSGDLSVYWYQQSLDQGLQFLIQYYNGEERAKGNILERFSAQQFPDLHSELNLSSLELGDSALYFCASSVGDRGRGEKLFFGSGTQLSVL.

The chain combines TRBV5-8 with TRBJ1-1, with D possibly TRBD1 on 5 matching bases. V gave up 4 bases and J gave up 0 bases, with 13 bases separating them. CDR1 and CDR2 (germline): SGHTS, YDEGEE. This CDR3 region has 15 residues. The CDR3 is CASSGDRGLNTEAFF. The CDR3 bases are TGTGCCAGCAGCGGGGATCGGGGGTTGAACACTGAAGCTTTCTTT.

The genes are TRBV18 and TRBJ1-2; D is unresolved. The V end was cut by 2 bases, the J end by 2 bases, with 24 bases between. CDR1 KGHSH and CDR2 LQKENI come from the germline V gene. This CDR3 has 19 residues. This chain's CDR3 is CASSPWAPESSRRNYGYTF. DNA of the CDR3: TGTGCCAGCTCACCATGGGCGCCCGAAAGTAGTAGGCGCAACTATGGCTACACCTTC.

The rearrangement uses TRBV3-1 (or the pseudogene TRBV3-2) and TRBJ2-7, with TRBD2 identical over 9 bases. V dropped 0 bases and J dropped 5; count of bases not matched to a gene: 8. Germline lookup yields CDR1 LGHDT and CDR2 YNNKEL (reference sequence). The CDR3 totals 16 residues. CDR3 nucleotides: TGTGCCAGCAGCCAAGAGCGAGCGGGAGGATGGGACGAGCAGTACTTC. The encoded protein is CASSQERAGGWDEQYF.

The chain links TRBV28 to TRBJ1-1; 10 bases fit TRBD1. This CDR3 has 16 amino acids. The V gene end was trimmed by 4 bases and the J gene end by 3 bases; junction bases not matched to a gene: 8. Germline V gene data show CDR1 as MDHEN and CDR2 as SYDVKM. CDR3 bases: TGTGCCAGCAGTTATTCCCCGGGACAGGGGTACACTGAAGCTTTCTTT. As protein: CASSYSPGQGYTEAFF.

This clone has just a few counts. In nucleotides, the CDR3 is TGTGCCTCCCAGTCGGGACAGACCTACGAGCAGTACTTC. It translates to CASQSGQTYEQYF. The J gene is TRBJ2-7, the V gene TRBV24-1; 7 positions match TRBD1. The CDR3 covers 13 residues. Germline CDR1 and CDR2: KGHDR and SFDVKD. V shed 12 bases and J 2 bases; nucleotides not matched to a gene: 9.

In this sample, this clone turned up once. The CDR3 DNA follows: TGTGCCATCAGCCTCAGGGACTCCTATAATTCACCCCTCCACTTT. Translating it yields CAISLRDSYNSPLHF. The V and J genes are TRBV10-3 and TRBJ1-6; tentatively, D is TRBD1 (5 bases). The CDR3 length is 15 residues. Trimming took off 6 bases at V and 0 bases at J, with 9 bases between the two ends. The germline V gene encodes CDR1 ENHRY and CDR2 SYGVKD.

The rearrangement uses TRBV10-3 and TRBJ2-7, with 8 bases that match TRBD2. Losses at the gene ends were 2 bases for V and 7 bases for J; bases not matched to a gene: 7. Germline assignment: CDR1 ENHRY and CDR2 SYGVKD. The CDR3 length is 14 residues. Here the CDR3 DNA reads TGTGCCATCAGTGAGATAGCGGGAAGTCAAGAGCAGTACTTC. It encodes CAISEIAGSQEQYF.

This chain links TRBV7-8 with TRBJ1-1; D may be TRBD1 (6 bases). V was clipped by 4 bases and J by 1 base, with 7 bases between them. CDR3 length: 13 residues. The V gene's germline CDR1 is SGHVS and CDR2 FQNEAQ. The CDR3 DNA follows: TGTGCCAGCAGCTCGACAGGGAACACTGAAGCTTTCTTT. Its translation is CASSSTGNTEAFF.

This clone came up a few times. The chain uses TRBV5-4 and TRBJ1-1; TRBD1 matches 9 bases. Germline V CDR1 and CDR2: SGHNT, YYREEE (reference sequence). V shed 2 bases and J 5 bases; nucleotides not matched to a gene: 7. This CDR3 has 15 residues. The CDR3 region has the DNA TGTGCCAGCAGCTTCCCGAGACAGGGGGGAACTGAAGCTTTCTTT. This gives the protein CASSFPRQGGTEAFF. The full variable domain, with the rest looked up from reference TRBV5-4 and TRBJ1-1, is ETGVTQSPTHLIKTRGQQVTLRCSSQSGHNTVSWYQQALGQGPQFIFQYYREEENGRGNFPPRFSGLQFPNYSSELNVNALELDDSALYLCASSFPRQGGTEAFFGQGTRLTVV.

The chain recombines TRBV9 with TRBJ2-7; TRBD1 matches 8 bases. V lost 0 bases to trimming and J lost 3 bases; unmatched junction nucleotides: 8. Germline CDR1 SGDLS, CDR2 YYNGEE. This CDR3 is built from 16 residues. The CDR3 spells CASSVGGQGSHYEQYF. CDR3 DNA sequence: TGTGCCAGCAGCGTAGGAGGACAGGGATCCCACTACGAGCAGTACTTC.

V is TRBV21-1 and J is TRBJ2-7; the table's D call, TRBD1, was not checked against the DNA. TRBV21-1 is flagged as a pseudogene. CDR3 length equals 15 residues. In DNA, the CDR3 is TGTGCCAGCAACTTTACCCGGGACACTACCTACGAGCAGTACTTC. Translated: CASNFTRDTTYEQYF.

The chain is built from TRBV19 and TRBJ2-2, with D perhaps matching TRBD2 (6 bases). V lost 3 bases to trimming and J lost 9 bases, with 20 bases between them. Looked up from germline, CDR1 is LNHDA and CDR2 is SQIVND (reference sequence). This CDR3 is built from 16 residues. The CDR3 DNA is TGTGCCAGTAGTATTGGGGCCCTCGGAGGGAACAGGGAGCTGTTTTTT. Translating gives CASSIGALGGNRELFF.

V usage is TRBV29-1 and J usage is TRBJ1-1, with D tentatively TRBD1 (6 bases). Trimming took off 3 bases at V and 7 bases at J, with 18 bases between the two ends. The CDR3 has 14 amino acids. Germline V gives CDR1 SQVTM, CDR2 ANQGSEA. The CDR3, as DNA: TGCAGCGTTGAGGCCCGTTTTGGACAGAGTGAAGCTTTCTTT. This gives the protein CSVEARFGQSEAFF.

The gene calls are TRBV11-2 and TRBJ2-1, with TRBD2 matching over 8 bases. Trimming took 5 bases from V and 8 from J; bases not matched to a gene: 8. Per the germline V gene, CDR1 is SGHAT and CDR2 is FQNNGV. The CDR3 is 14 residues long. CDR3 coding DNA: TGTGCCAGCAGCCCCCACGGGGGGGTTCATGAGCAGTTCTTC. Translation: CASSPHGGVHEQFF.

The sample holds one count of this clone. The gene calls are TRBV10-3 and TRBJ2-1; 9 nucleotides line up with TRBD2. V was pared by 1 base and J by 4 bases, with 11 bases of the junction left unmatched. This CDR3 comprises 18 residues. Germline CDR1 reads ENHRY; CDR2 reads SYGVKD. CDR3 amino acids: CAISEFRGTSREYNEQFF. CDR3 coding DNA: TGTGCCATCAGTGAGTTTAGGGGGACTAGCAGAGAATACAATGAGCAGTTCTTC.

CDR3 sequence (DNA): TGTGCCAGCAGCTTCGGACAGAGAACAGATACGCAGTATTTT. Translation: CASSFGQRTDTQYF. The chain combines TRBV5-4 with TRBJ2-3, with D possibly matching TRBD1 (6 bases). V lost 2 bases to trimming and J lost 3 bases, with 10 bases between them. The CDR3 sequence is 14 residues long. CDR1 is SGHNT and CDR2 is YYREEE in the germline V gene (reference sequence).